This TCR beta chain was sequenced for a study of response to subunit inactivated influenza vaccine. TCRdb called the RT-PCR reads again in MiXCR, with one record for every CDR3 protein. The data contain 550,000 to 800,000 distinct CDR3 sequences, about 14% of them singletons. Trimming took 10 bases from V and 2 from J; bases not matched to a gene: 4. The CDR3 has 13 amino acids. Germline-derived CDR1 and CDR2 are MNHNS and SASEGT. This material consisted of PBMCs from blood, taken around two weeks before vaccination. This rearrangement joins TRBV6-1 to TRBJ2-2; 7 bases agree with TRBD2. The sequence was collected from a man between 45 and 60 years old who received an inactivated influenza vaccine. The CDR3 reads CATSSGNTGELFF. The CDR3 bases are TGTGCCACCTCTAGCGGAAACACCGGGGAGCTGTTTTTT.